Described below is a single T cell receptor (beta chain) sequence and its context. Antigen specificity is unknown. V was clipped by 3 bases and J by 7 bases, with 13 bases between them. The CDR3 has 14 residues. Germline loops: CDR1 SNHLY, CDR2 FYNNEI. This record belongs to a study of human T cells and chemical hapten exposure. Study outcomes and limitations: Donor immune responses may differ from healthy people's, since all donors had alopecia.

The time point denotes: patch test 1, 2 weeks after DPC sensitization. Treatment: therapeutic diphenylcyclopropenone sensitization with weekly scalp DPC. RNA extraction used unfractionated whole blood as the source of total RNA. TCRdb called the RACE reads again in MiXCR, with one record for every CDR3 protein. The sample carries roughly 200,000 distinct CDR3 sequences, approximately 20% recorded once. The sample here was whole blood, taken in connection with sensitization to the hapten diphenylcyclopropenone (DPC). V is TRBV2 and J is TRBJ2-1; D is tentatively TRBD1 or TRBD2 (5 bases each). This TCR was recovered from a woman between 45 and 65 years old with alopecia areata. Some clones in this sample may be carry-over from other donors' samples. CDR3 DNA: TGTGCCAGCAGTGACTGGGACCCTGGGAATGAGCAGTTCTTC. Translation: CASSDWDPGNEQFF.